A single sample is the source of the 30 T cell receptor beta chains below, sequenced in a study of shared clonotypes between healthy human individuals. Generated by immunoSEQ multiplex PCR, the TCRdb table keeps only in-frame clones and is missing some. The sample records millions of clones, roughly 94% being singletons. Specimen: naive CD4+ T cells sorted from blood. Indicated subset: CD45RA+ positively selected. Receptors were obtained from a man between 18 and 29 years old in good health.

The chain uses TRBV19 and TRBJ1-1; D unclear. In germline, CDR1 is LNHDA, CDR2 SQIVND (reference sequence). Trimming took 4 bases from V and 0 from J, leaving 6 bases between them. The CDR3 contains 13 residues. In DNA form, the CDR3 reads TGTGCCAGTAGTACTAAGTTGAACACTGAAGCTTTCTTT. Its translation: CASSTKLNTEAFF.

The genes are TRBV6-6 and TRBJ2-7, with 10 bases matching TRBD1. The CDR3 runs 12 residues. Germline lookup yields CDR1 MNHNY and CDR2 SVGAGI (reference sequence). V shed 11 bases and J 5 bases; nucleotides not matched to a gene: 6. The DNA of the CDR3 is TGTGCCGTACGAGGGACAGGGGACGAGCAGTACTTC. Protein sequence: CAVRGTGDEQYF.

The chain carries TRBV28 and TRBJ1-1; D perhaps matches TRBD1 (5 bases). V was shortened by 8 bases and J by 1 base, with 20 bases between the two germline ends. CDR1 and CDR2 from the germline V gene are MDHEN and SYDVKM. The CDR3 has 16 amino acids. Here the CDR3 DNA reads TGTGCCAGCGAGTTTAGACGGGGGAGAGGGAACACTGAAGCTTTCTTT. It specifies CASEFRRGRGNTEAFF. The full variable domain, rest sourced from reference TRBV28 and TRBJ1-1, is DVKVTQSSRYLVKRTGEKVFLECVQDMDHENMFWYRQDPGLGLRLIYFSYDVKMKEKGDIPEGYSVSREKKERFSLILESASTNQTSMYLCASEFRRGRGNTEAFFGQGTRLTVV.

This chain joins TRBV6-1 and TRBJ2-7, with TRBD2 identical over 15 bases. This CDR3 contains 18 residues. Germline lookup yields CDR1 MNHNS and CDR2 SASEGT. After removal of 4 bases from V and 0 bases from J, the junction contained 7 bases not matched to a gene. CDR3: CASSGTSGRVLSSYEQYF. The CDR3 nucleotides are TGTGCCAGCAGTGGGACTAGCGGGAGGGTTTTAAGCTCCTACGAGCAGTACTTC.

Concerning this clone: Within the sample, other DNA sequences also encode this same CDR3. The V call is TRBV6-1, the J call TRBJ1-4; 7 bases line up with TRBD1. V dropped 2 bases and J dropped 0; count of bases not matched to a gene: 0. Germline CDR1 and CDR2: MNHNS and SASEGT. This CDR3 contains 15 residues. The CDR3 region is CASSEQGATNEKLFF. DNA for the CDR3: TGTGCCAGCAGTGAACAGGGGGCAACTAATGAAAAACTGTTTTTT.

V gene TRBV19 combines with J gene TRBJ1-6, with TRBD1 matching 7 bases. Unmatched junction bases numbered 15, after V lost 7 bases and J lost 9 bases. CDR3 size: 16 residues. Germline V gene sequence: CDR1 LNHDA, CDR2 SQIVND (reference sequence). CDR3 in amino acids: CASKPPDRKKFSPLHF. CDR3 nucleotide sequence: TGTGCCAGTAAACCACCGGACAGGAAGAAATTTTCACCCCTCCACTTT.

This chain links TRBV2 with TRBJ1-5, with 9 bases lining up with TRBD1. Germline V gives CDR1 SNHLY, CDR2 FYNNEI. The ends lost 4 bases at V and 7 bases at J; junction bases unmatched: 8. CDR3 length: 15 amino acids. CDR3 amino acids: CASSAYRGLGQPQHF. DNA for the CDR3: TGTGCCAGCAGTGCTTACAGGGGGCTGGGGCAGCCCCAGCATTTT.

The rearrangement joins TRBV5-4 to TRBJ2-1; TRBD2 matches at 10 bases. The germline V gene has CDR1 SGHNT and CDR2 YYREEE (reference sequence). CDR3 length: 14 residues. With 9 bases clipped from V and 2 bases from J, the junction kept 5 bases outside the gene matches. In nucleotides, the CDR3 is TGTGCCACCTTAGCGGGAGGAACCTACAATGAGCAGTTCTTC. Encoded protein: CATLAGGTYNEQFF.

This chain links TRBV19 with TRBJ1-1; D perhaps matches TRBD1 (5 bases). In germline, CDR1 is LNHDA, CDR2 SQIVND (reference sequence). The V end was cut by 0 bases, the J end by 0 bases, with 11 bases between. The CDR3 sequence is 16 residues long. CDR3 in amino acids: CASSIEGGHLNTEAFF. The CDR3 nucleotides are TGTGCCAGTAGTATAGAGGGAGGACACTTGAACACTGAAGCTTTCTTT.

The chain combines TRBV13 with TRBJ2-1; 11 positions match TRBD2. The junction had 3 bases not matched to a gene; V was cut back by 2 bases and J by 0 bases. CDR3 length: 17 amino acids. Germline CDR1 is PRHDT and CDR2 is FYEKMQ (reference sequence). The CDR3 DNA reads TGTGCCAGCAGCTTACTAGCGGGAGGCCCCTCCTACAATGAGCAGTTCTTC. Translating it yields CASSLLAGGPSYNEQFF. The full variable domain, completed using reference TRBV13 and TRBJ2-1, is AAGVIQSPRHLIKEKRETATLKCYPIPRHDTVYWYQQGPGQDPQFLISFYEKMQSDKGSIPDRFSAQQFSDYHSELNMSSLELGDSALYFCASSLLAGGPSYNEQFFGPGTRLTVL.

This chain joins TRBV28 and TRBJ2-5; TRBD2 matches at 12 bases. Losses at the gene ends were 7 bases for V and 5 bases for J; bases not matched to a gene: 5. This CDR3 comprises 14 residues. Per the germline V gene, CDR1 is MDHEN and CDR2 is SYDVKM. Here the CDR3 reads CASTGLAGTETQYF. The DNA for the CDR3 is TGTGCCAGCACCGGACTAGCGGGAACGGAGACCCAGTACTTC. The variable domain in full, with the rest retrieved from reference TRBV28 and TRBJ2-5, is DVKVTQSSRYLVKRTGEKVFLECVQDMDHENMFWYRQDPGLGLRLIYFSYDVKMKEKGDIPEGYSVSREKKERFSLILESASTNQTSMYLCASTGLAGTETQYFGPGTRLLVL.

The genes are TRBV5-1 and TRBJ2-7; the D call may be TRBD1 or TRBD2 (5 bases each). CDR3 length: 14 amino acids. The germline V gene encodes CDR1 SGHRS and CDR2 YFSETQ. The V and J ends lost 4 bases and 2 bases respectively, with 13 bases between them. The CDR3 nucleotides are TGCGCCAGCAGCCACCCGGGGCAGACCTACGAGCAGTACTTC. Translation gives CASSHPGQTYEQYF. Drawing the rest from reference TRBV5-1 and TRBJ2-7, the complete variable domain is KAGVTQTPRYLIKTRGQQVTLSCSPISGHRSVSWYQQTPGQGLQFLFEYFSETQRNKGNFPGRFSGRQFSNSRSEMNVSTLELGDSALYLCASSHPGQTYEQYFGPGTRLTVT.

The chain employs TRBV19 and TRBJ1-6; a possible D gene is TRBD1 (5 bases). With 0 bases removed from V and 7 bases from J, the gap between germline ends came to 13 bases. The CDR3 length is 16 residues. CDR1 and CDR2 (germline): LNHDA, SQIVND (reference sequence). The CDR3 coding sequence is TGTGCCAGTAGTATAGATACAGGAGCCTTAAATTCACCCCTCCACTTT. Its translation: CASSIDTGALNSPLHF. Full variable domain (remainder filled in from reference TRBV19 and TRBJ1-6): DGGITQSPKYLFRKEGQNVTLSCEQNLNHDAMYWYRQDPGQGLRLIYYSQIVNDFQKGDIAEGYSVSREKKESFPLTVTSAQKNPTAFYLCASSIDTGALNSPLHFGNGTRLTVT.

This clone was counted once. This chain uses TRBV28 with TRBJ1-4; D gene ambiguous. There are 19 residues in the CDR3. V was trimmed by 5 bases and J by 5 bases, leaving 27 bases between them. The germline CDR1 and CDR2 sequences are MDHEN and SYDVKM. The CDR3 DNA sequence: TGTGCCAGCAGTATCCTTTCTTTTAGGCAACACAACGAAAATGAAAAACTGTTTTTT. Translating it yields CASSILSFRQHNENEKLFF.

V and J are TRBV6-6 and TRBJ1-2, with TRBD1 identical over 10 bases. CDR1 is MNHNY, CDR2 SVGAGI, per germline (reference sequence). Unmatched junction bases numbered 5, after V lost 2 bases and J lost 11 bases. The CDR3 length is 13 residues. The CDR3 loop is CASSYPRDRGYTF. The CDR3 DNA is TGTGCCAGCAGTTACCCCCGGGACAGGGGATACACCTTC.

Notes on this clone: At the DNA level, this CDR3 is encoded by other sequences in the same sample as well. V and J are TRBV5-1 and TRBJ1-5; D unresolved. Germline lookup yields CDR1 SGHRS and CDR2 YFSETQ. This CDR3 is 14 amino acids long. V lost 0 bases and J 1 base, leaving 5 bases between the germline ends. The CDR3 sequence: CASSLDGSNQPQHF. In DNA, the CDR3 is TGCGCCAGCAGCTTGGATGGCAGCAATCAGCCCCAGCATTTT.

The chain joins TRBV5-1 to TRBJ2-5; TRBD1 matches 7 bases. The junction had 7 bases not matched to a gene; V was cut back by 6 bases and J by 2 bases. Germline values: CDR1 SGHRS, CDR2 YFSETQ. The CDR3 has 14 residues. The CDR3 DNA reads TGCGCCAGCACGACAGGGTCATGGCAAGAGACCCAGTACTTC. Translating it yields CASTTGSWQETQYF.

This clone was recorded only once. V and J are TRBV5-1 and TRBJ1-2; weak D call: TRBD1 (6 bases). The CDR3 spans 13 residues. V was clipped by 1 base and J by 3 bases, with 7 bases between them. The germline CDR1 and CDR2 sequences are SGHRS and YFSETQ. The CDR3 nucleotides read TGCGCCAGCAGCTTGAACAGGGACTATGGCTACACCTTC. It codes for CASSLNRDYGYTF.

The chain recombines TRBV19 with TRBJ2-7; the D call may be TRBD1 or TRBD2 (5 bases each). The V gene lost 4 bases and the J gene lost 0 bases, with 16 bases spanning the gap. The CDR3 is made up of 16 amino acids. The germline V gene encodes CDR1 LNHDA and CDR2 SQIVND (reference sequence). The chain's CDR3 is CASSSLGRRDSYEQYF. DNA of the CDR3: TGTGCCAGTAGTAGCTTGGGACGTCGGGACTCCTACGAGCAGTACTTC.

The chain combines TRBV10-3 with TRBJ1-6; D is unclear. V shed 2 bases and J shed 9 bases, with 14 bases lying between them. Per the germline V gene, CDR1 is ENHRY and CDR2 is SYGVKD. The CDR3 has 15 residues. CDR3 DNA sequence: TGTGCCATCAGTGAGGAACAGCTATCTACTTCACCCCTCCACTTT. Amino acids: CAISEEQLSTSPLHF.

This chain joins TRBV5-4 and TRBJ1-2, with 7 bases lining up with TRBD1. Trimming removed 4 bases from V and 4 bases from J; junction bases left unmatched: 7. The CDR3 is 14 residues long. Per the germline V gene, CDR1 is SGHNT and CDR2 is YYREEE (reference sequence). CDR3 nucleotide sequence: TGTGCCAGCAGCCTAACGACAGGGACCTATGGCTACACCTTC. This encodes CASSLTTGTYGYTF.

The DNA for the CDR3 is TGCGCCAGCAGCTCCAGGAACACCGGGGAGCTGTTTTTT. Protein sequence: CASSSRNTGELFF. The chain uses TRBV5-1 and TRBJ2-2; D is uncertain. The CDR3 extends over 13 amino acids. Looked up from germline, CDR1 is SGHRS and CDR2 is YFSETQ. Trimming shortened V by 3 bases and J by 1 base, and 4 bases separated the two germline ends. Full variable domain (outside the CDR3, taken from reference TRBV5-1 and TRBJ2-2): KAGVTQTPRYLIKTRGQQVTLSCSPISGHRSVSWYQQTPGQGLQFLFEYFSETQRNKGNFPGRFSGRQFSNSRSEMNVSTLELGDSALYLCASSSRNTGELFFGEGSRLTVL.

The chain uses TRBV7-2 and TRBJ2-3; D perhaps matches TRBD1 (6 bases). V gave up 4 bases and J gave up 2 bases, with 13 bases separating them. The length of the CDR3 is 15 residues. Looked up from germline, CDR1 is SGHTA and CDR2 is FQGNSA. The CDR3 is CASSSLGQNTDTQYF. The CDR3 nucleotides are TGTGCCAGCAGCTCTCTTGGACAGAACACAGATACGCAGTATTTT.

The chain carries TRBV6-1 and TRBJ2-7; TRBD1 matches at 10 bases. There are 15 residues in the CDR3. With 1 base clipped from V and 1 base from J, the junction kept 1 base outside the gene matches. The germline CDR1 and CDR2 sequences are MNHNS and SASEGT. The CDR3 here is CASSEGDRGSYEQYF. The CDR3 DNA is TGTGCCAGCAGTGAAGGGGACAGGGGATCCTACGAGCAGTACTTC.

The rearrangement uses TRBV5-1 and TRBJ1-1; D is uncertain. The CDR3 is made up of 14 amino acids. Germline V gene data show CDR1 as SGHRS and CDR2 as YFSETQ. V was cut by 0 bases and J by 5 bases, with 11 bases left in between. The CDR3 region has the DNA TGCGCCAGCAGCTTGGATATATTTCGGACTGAAGCTTTCTTT. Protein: CASSLDIFRTEAFF.

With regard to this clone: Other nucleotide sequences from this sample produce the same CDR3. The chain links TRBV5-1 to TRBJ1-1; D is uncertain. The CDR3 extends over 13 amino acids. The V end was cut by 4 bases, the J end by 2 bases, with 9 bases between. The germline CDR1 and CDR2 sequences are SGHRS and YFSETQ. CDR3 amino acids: CASSPGPNTEAFF. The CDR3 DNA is TGCGCCAGCAGCCCAGGACCAAACACTGAAGCTTTCTTT.

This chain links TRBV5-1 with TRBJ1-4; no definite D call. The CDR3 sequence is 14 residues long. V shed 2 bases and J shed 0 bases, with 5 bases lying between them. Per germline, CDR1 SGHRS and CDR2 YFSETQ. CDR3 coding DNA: TGCGCCAGCAGCTTACAGCCAACTAATGAAAAACTGTTTTTT. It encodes CASSLQPTNEKLFF.

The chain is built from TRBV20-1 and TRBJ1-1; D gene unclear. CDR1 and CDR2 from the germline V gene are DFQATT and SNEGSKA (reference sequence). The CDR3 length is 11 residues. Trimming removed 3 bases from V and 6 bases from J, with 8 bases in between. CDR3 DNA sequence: TGCAGTGCTAGCGGGCCATCTGAAGCTTTCTTT. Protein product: CSASGPSEAFF.

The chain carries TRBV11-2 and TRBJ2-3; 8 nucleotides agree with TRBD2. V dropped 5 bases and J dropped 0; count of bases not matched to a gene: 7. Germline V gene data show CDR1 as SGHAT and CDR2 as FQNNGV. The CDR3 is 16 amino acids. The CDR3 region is CASSPRTSSSTDTQYF. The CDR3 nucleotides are TGTGCCAGCAGCCCTCGGACTAGCAGTAGCACAGATACGCAGTATTTT.

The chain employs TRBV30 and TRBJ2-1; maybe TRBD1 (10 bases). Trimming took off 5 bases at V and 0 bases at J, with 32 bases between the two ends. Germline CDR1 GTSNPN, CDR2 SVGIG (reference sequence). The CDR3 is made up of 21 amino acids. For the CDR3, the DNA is TGTGCCTGGGCAGGACAGGGGGATAGCGGGAGACCCCAAAGCTCCTACAATGAGCAGTTCTTC. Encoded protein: CAWAGQGDSGRPQSSYNEQFF.